Following are 18 T cell receptor beta chains from one sample sequenced in a study of OX40 agonist ivuxolimab in advanced cancers. The table came from immunoSEQ multiplex PCR; TCRdb's copy has only in-frame clones and leaves some out. Of 20,000 or so clones in the sample, roughly 90% are singletons; the top ten hold over 30%. The sample in question was CD4+ or CD8+ T cells sorted from blood, obtained in a trial of the OX40 agonist ivuxolimab. The receptors stem from an adult with an advanced solid tumor such as melanoma, head and neck, liver or kidney cancer.

The rearrangement joins TRBV11-3 to TRBJ2-1; 8 bases are shared with TRBD2. J was trimmed by 7 bases and V by 11 bases; bases with no gene match: 7. CDR3 length: 12 residues. The germline gives CDR1 SGHNT, CDR2 YENEEA. CDR3 in amino acids: CASAGGVNEQFF. CDR3 nucleotide sequence: TGTGCCTCTGCGGGAGGCGTTAATGAGCAGTTCTTC.

This sequence joins TRBV2 and TRBJ2-3, with TRBD2 matching over 9 bases. The CDR3 loop spans 17 amino acids. V was clipped by 2 bases and J by 1 base; unmatched bases: 7. Germline V CDR1 and CDR2: SNHLY, FYNNEI. CDR3 sequence: CASSELWREGGTDTQYF. The CDR3, as DNA: TGTGCCAGCAGTGAACTCTGGCGGGAGGGGGGCACAGATACGCAGTATTTT. Variable domain in full (rest from reference TRBV2 and TRBJ2-3): EPEVTQTPSHQVTQMGQEVILRCVPISNHLYFYWYRQILGQKVEFLVSFYNNEISEKSEIFDDQFSVERPDGSNFTLKIRSTKLEDSAMYFCASSELWREGGTDTQYFGPGTRLTVL.

The chain links TRBV7-9 to TRBJ2-7; 9 positions match TRBD2. V lost 5 bases and J lost 1; bases outside the gene matches: 9. This CDR3 has 16 residues. Germline loops: CDR1 SEHNR, CDR2 FQNEAQ (reference sequence). In DNA, the CDR3 is TGTGCCAGCAGCCCTCGACAGACTAGCGGATCCTACGAGCAGTACTTC. It yields the protein CASSPRQTSGSYEQYF.

This clone was observed once. The chain couples TRBV7-9 to TRBJ2-5; D gene unclear. V lost 2 bases, J lost 2 bases, and 12 bases lay in between. This CDR3 has 15 amino acids. Per germline, CDR1 SEHNR and CDR2 FQNEAQ (reference sequence). The CDR3 nucleotides are TGTGCCAGCAGCTTATACGGTGGGCGGCAAGAGACCCAGTACTTC. It yields the protein CASSLYGGRQETQYF. Drawing the rest from reference TRBV7-9 and TRBJ2-5, the complete variable domain is DTGVSQNPRHKITKRGQNVTFRCDPISEHNRLYWYRQTLGQGPEFLTYFQNEAQLEKSRLLSDRFSAERPKGSFSTLEIQRTEQGDSAMYLCASSLYGGRQETQYFGPGTRLLVL.

The rearrangement links TRBV7-9 to TRBJ2-2; 9 nucleotides line up with TRBD1. Per germline, CDR1 SEHNR and CDR2 FQNEAQ (reference sequence). After removal of 5 bases from V and 4 bases from J, the junction contained 11 bases not matched to a gene. The CDR3 is 17 amino acids. The CDR3 nucleotides are TGTGCCAGCAGCCCACCGCGGACAGGGGCTATCACCGGGGAGCTGTTTTTT. Translated, it gives CASSPPRTGAITGELFF. Full variable domain (missing parts from reference TRBV7-9 and TRBJ2-2): DTGVSQNPRHKITKRGQNVTFRCDPISEHNRLYWYRQTLGQGPEFLTYFQNEAQLEKSRLLSDRFSAERPKGSFSTLEIQRTEQGDSAMYLCASSPPRTGAITGELFFGEGSRLTVL.

This clone was detected a few times. The chain is built from TRBV10-2 and TRBJ2-5; 12 nucleotides align to TRBD2. This CDR3 comprises 16 residues. Germline V CDR1 and CDR2: WSHSY, SAAADI. The trim removed 4 bases at V and 1 base at J, leaving 4 bases unmatched. The CDR3 loop reads CASSAGLAGLQETQYF. The DNA of the CDR3 is TGCGCCAGCAGTGCGGGACTAGCGGGCCTCCAAGAGACCCAGTACTTC.

The V call is TRBV27, the J call TRBJ1-1, with D unresolved. Germline V gene lookup returns CDR1 MNHEY and CDR2 SMNVEV (reference sequence). V was shortened by 5 bases and J by 0 bases, with 16 bases between the two germline ends. The CDR3 contains 16 residues. The CDR3 DNA reads as TGTGCCAGCAGTCGATCCCCGACTGCCATGAACACTGAAGCTTTCTTT. Protein: CASSRSPTAMNTEAFF.

V and J are TRBV5-5 and TRBJ2-1, with 8 bases lining up with TRBD2. CDR1 and CDR2 (germline): SGHKS, YYEKEE (reference sequence). V shed 8 bases, J shed 6 bases, and the junction held 10 bases outside the gene matches. CDR3 length equals 14 residues. CDR3 sequence: CASIPGLGLNEQFF. Written as DNA, the CDR3 is TGTGCCAGTATCCCGGGACTAGGGCTCAATGAGCAGTTCTTC.

CDR3 bases: TGTGCCTCCGGGACTAGCGGATACAATGAGCAGTTCTTC. Its protein product is CASGTSGYNEQFF. The rearrangement joins TRBV30 to TRBJ2-1; 11 nucleotides agree with TRBD2. V dropped 7 bases and J dropped 4; count of bases not matched to a gene: 3. The V gene's germline CDR1 is GTSNPN and CDR2 SVGIG (reference sequence). This CDR3 is 13 amino acids long.

This chain uses TRBV13 with TRBJ2-1, with 7 bases identical to TRBD2. Trimming at V came to 5 bases and at J to 0 bases, leaving 16 bases not matched to a gene. The length of the CDR3 is 19 residues. Germline-derived CDR1 and CDR2 are PRHDT and FYEKMQ (reference sequence). The CDR3 coding sequence is TGTGCCAGCAGCGTACTCGGTTTGCTAGCGGCCAGCTCCTACAATGAGCAGTTCTTC. Translating it yields CASSVLGLLAASSYNEQFF. The full variable domain, completed using reference TRBV13 and TRBJ2-1, is AAGVIQSPRHLIKEKRETATLKCYPIPRHDTVYWYQQGPGQDPQFLISFYEKMQSDKGSIPDRFSAQQFSDYHSELNMSSLELGDSALYFCASSVLGLLAASSYNEQFFGPGTRLTVL.

The V call is TRBV5-5, the J call TRBJ2-5; D remains ambiguous. Germline V lookup: CDR1 SGHKS, CDR2 YYEKEE (reference sequence). V was shortened by 5 bases and J by 5 bases, with 22 bases between the two germline ends. The CDR3 contains 16 residues. The CDR3 reads CASSFAPRAPGETQYF. CDR3 DNA: TGTGCCAGCAGTTTCGCCCCCCGGGCTCCCGGGGAGACCCAGTACTTC.

This clone was seen just once. The genes are TRBV9 and TRBJ2-1, with unresolved D. The CDR3 totals 15 residues. Trimming removed 0 bases from V and 0 bases from J, with 7 bases in between. Germline V CDR1 and CDR2: SGDLS, YYNGEE. CDR3 region: CASSVATSSYNEQFF. CDR3 sequence (DNA): TGTGCCAGCAGCGTAGCAACGAGCTCCTACAATGAGCAGTTCTTC.

The genes are TRBV7-9 and TRBJ2-1; 9 bases map to TRBD2. This CDR3 is built from 14 residues. The germline gives CDR1 SEHNR, CDR2 FQNEAQ (reference sequence). V dropped 7 bases and J dropped 5; count of bases not matched to a gene: 6. The CDR3 region is CASIVAGENNEQFF. CDR3 coding DNA: TGTGCCAGCATCGTAGCGGGAGAGAACAATGAGCAGTTCTTC.

The chain uses TRBV5-8 and TRBJ2-1, with 8 bases matching TRBD2. There are 14 residues in the CDR3. CDR1 and CDR2 from the germline V gene are SGHTS and YDEGEE. V lost 8 bases and J lost 6; bases outside the gene matches: 10. CDR3 sequence (DNA): TGTGCCAGTATCCCGGGACTAGGGCTCAATGAGCAGTTCTTC. This sequence encodes CASIPGLGLNEQFF.

The chain couples TRBV6-5 to TRBJ1-6; 7 bases fit TRBD1. This CDR3 is 15 amino acids long. J lost 8 bases, V lost 6 bases, and 10 bases had no gene match. CDR1 and CDR2 (germline): MNHEY, SVGAGI. CDR3 coding DNA: TGTGCCAGCAGAAACACAGGGGTCCTTTATTCACCCCTCCACTTT. Its translation is CASRNTGVLYSPLHF.

This chain links TRBV10-3 with TRBJ1-2, with a weak D call TRBD1 (5 bases). The CDR3 runs 11 residues. Germline assignment: CDR1 ENHRY and CDR2 SYGVKD. The ends were cut back, 10 bases at V and 6 bases at J, with 12 bases in the middle. The CDR3 is CATDKGDGYTF. The CDR3 nucleotides are TGTGCCACCGATAAAGGGGATGGCTACACCTTC.

This chain joins TRBV4-1 and TRBJ2-1; D unclear. Per the germline V gene, CDR1 is MGHRA and CDR2 is YSYEKL. V was trimmed by 0 bases and J by 2 bases, leaving 11 bases between them. The CDR3 runs 16 residues. This CDR3 is CASSQDLTTTYNEQFF. DNA of the CDR3: TGCGCCAGCAGCCAAGATCTCACTACGACCTACAATGAGCAGTTCTTC.

J is TRBJ2-1 and V is TRBV30, with D unresolved. The germline V and J ends were trimmed by 0 bases and 8 bases, with 20 bases remaining between them. Germline CDR1 is GTSNPN and CDR2 is SVGIG (reference sequence). This CDR3 is built from 16 residues. In DNA form, the CDR3 reads TGTGCCTGGAGTGTACCCTCAACCGGCGAGTGGGATGAGCAGTTCTTC. Translation gives CAWSVPSTGEWDEQFF.